This T cell receptor beta chain is drawn from a study of T-cell memory formation after mild COVID-19. One entry per CDR3 protein results from TCRdb running MiXCR on the 5' RACE reads. The sample carries about 360,000 distinct CDR3 sequences, 10% to 15% recorded once. The clonotype was recovered from a man aged 18 to 29 who had mild COVID-19 (a few samples of this study predate the infection). Cell type and time point are not known. The source material was PBMCs or a T cell subset sorted from them (not recorded which).

The CDR3 region has the DNA TGCGCCAGCAGCCACTCTGGGGCGGGAACCTACAATGAGCAGTTCTTC. It encodes CASSHSGAGTYNEQFF. This rearrangement joins TRBV4-1 to TRBJ2-1; D possibly corresponds to TRBD2 (6 bases). V was pared by 3 bases and J by 2 bases, with 14 bases between. Germline CDR1 reads MGHRA; CDR2 reads YSYEKL. There are 16 residues in the CDR3.